These 19 T cell receptor beta chains were sequenced from one sample in a study of a mutant IDH1 vaccine in newly diagnosed glioma. The time point is: baseline, week 1 (first vaccination visit). Treatment indicated: pre-vaccination baseline after standard-of-care therapy. Repertoires were generated with immunoSEQ multiplex PCR, while TCRdb's copy carries only in-frame clones and drops some. The sample carries tens of thousands of clones, around 79% recorded once. Sequenced material: PBMCs, taken from a glioma patient treated with radiotherapy, temozolomide or both. The receptor set was obtained from a man aged 40-49 years with glioma. Some clones in this sample may be carry-over from other donors' samples.

The rearrangement links TRBV5-6 to TRBJ1-3; D unresolved. Germline CDR1 and CDR2: SGHDT and YYEEEE. Trimming took off 3 bases at V and 0 bases at J, with 7 bases between the two ends. CDR3 length: 14 residues. The CDR3 is CASSSASSGNTIYF. In nucleotides, the CDR3 is TGTGCCAGCAGCTCGGCGAGCTCTGGAAACACCATATATTTT.

The chain carries TRBV5-1 and TRBJ1-6; D perhaps matches TRBD1 (6 bases). Trimming took 8 bases from V and 5 from J, leaving 17 bases between them. CDR3 length: 15 amino acids. Germline V gives CDR1 SGHRS, CDR2 YFSETQ. The CDR3 sequence: CARPAGTPDNSPLHF. CDR3 coding DNA: TGCGCCAGACCGGCCGGGACACCCGATAATTCACCCCTCCACTTT.

V is TRBV5-6 and J is TRBJ1-4, with unresolved D. This CDR3 spans 15 amino acids. V was clipped by 0 bases and J by 0 bases, with 6 bases between them. Germline CDR1 and CDR2: SGHDT and YYEEEE. The CDR3 is CASSLGGTTNEKLFF. CDR3 in DNA: TGTGCCAGCAGCTTGGGCGGGACAACTAATGAAAAACTGTTTTTT.

The chain has TRBV2 and TRBJ2-3, with unresolved D. Germline V gene data show CDR1 as SNHLY and CDR2 as FYNNEI. Trimming removed 2 bases at V and 4 bases at J, with 13 bases between. There are 15 residues in the CDR3. CDR3 DNA: TGTGCCAGCAGTGAACTTACCATAGTTTCAGATACGCAGTATTTT. Translated: CASSELTIVSDTQYF.

The chain employs TRBV27 and TRBJ2-1, with 7 nucleotides matching TRBD1. The CDR3 length is 12 residues. The V segment lost 1 base and the J segment 13 bases; nucleotides outside the gene matches: 4. CDR1 is MNHEY and CDR2 is SMNVEV in the germline V gene (reference sequence). The CDR3, as DNA: TGTGCCAGCAGTTTATTGGGGACAGAACAGTTCTTC. Translating gives CASSLLGTEQFF.

Only one count was recorded for this clone. The chain recombines TRBV9 with TRBJ1-5; tentatively, D is TRBD1 (5 bases). The CDR3 extends over 17 amino acids. The germline V and J ends were trimmed by 0 bases and 2 bases, with 15 bases remaining between them. Germline V gene sequence: CDR1 SGDLS, CDR2 YYNGEE. The CDR3 sequence is CASSVARGERGNQPQHF. The CDR3 nucleotides read TGTGCCAGCAGCGTAGCAAGAGGGGAACGGGGCAATCAGCCCCAGCATTTT. The complete variable domain, with remaining parts taken from reference TRBV9 and TRBJ1-5, reads DSGVTQTPKHLITATGQRVTLRCSPRSGDLSVYWYQQSLDQGLQFLIQYYNGEERAKGNILERFSAQQFPDLHSELNLSSLELGDSALYFCASSVARGERGNQPQHFGDGTRLSIL.

DNA of the CDR3: TGTGCCAGCAGTGAAGATCCCAACACTGAAGCTTTCTTT. Residues: CASSEDPNTEAFF. The chain couples TRBV6-1 to TRBJ1-1; D not resolved. The CDR3 extends over 13 amino acids. Trimming took off 1 base at V and 2 bases at J, with 5 bases between the two ends. Germline V gene sequence: CDR1 MNHNS, CDR2 SASEGT.

V and J are TRBV29-1 and TRBJ1-1; D possibly corresponds to TRBD1 (5 bases). The V end lost 4 bases, the J end lost 7 bases, and 13 bases lay between the germline ends. CDR3 length equals 12 residues. CDR1 and CDR2 from the germline V gene are SQVTM and ANQGSEA. Here the CDR3 reads CSVGLGQNEAFF. CDR3 sequence (DNA): TGCAGCGTTGGGTTGGGGCAGAATGAAGCTTTCTTT. Together with reference TRBV29-1 and TRBJ1-1, the CDR3 gives the full variable domain: SAVISQKPSRDICQRGTSLTIQCQVDSQVTMMFWYRQQPGQSLTLIATANQGSEATYESGFVIDKFPISRPNLTFSTLTVSNMSPEDSSIYLCSVGLGQNEAFFGQGTRLTVV.

The table lists this clone with a few counts. The gene calls are TRBV27 and TRBJ1-6, with 9 bases matching TRBD1. V gave up 6 bases and J gave up 7 bases; unmatched junction bases: 7. The germline CDR1 and CDR2 sequences are MNHEY and SMNVEV (reference sequence). CDR3 size: 15 residues. The CDR3 DNA sequence: TGTGCCAGCAGAAACCGACAGGGGGAGAATTCACCCCTCCACTTT. Translated, it gives CASRNRQGENSPLHF.

The J gene is TRBJ1-1, the V gene TRBV2, with unresolved D. CDR1 is SNHLY, CDR2 FYNNEI, per germline. The CDR3 is 13 amino acids. V was cut by 8 bases and J by 0 bases, with 10 bases left in between. This CDR3 is CASPGAVNTEAFF. DNA for the CDR3: TGTGCCAGCCCGGGAGCAGTGAACACTGAAGCTTTCTTT.

The J gene is TRBJ1-5, the V gene TRBV21-1; the table's D gene call, TRBD1, was not cross checked with the DNA. TRBV21-1 has pseudogene status. The CDR3 length is 14 residues. Here the CDR3 reads CASSNKTGSRPQHF. CDR3 sequence (DNA): TGTGCCAGCAGCAACAAGACAGGGTCTCGGCCCCAGCATTTT.

This clone has more than one count but fewer than ten. This chain links TRBV15 with TRBJ1-2; D gene unclear. With 0 bases removed from V and 2 bases from J, the gap between germline ends came to 10 bases. The CDR3 consists of 15 residues. Germline-derived CDR1 and CDR2 are LNHNV and YYDKDF (reference sequence). This CDR3 is CATSRDFGRNYGYTF. In DNA form, the CDR3 reads TGTGCCACCAGCAGAGATTTTGGGCGAAACTATGGCTACACCTTC.

This clone was observed once. This rearrangement joins TRBV7-2 to TRBJ2-1; 9 bases are a match to TRBD1. CDR1 is SGHTA, CDR2 FQGNSA, per germline. The CDR3 has 16 amino acids. The V and J ends lost 6 bases and 9 bases, in that order; junction bases with no gene match: 15. The chain's CDR3 is CASRYTSGQGSAEQFF. The CDR3 DNA sequence: TGTGCCAGCAGGTACACATCGGGACAGGGATCCGCTGAGCAGTTCTTC.

The chain links TRBV27 to TRBJ2-7, with 10 positions matching TRBD1. V dropped 7 bases and J dropped 5; count of bases not matched to a gene: 5. The CDR3 is 13 amino acids. CDR1 is MNHEY, CDR2 SMNVEV, per germline (reference sequence). The CDR3 sequence is CASTGTGDDEQYF. Here the CDR3 DNA reads TGTGCCAGCACGGGGACAGGGGACGACGAGCAGTACTTC.

The V and J genes are TRBV5-1 and TRBJ2-1; D unclear. Germline-derived CDR1 and CDR2 are SGHRS and YFSETQ. The CDR3 is 16 amino acids. V lost 5 bases, J lost 3 bases, and 18 bases lay in between. Here the CDR3 reads CASRSQTSLSYNEQFF. The DNA for the CDR3 is TGCGCCAGCAGAAGTCAGACCTCGCTTAGCTACAATGAGCAGTTCTTC.

In nucleotides, the CDR3 is TGCGCCAGCAGCTTGGAAGGGCGGGGGAGGCATAAATACTCTGGGGCCAACGTCCTGACTTTC. Translated: CASSLEGRGRHKYSGANVLTF. The V and J genes are TRBV5-1 and TRBJ2-6; 7 bases match TRBD2. Germline values: CDR1 SGHRS, CDR2 YFSETQ. The CDR3 has 21 residues. J was trimmed by 0 bases and V by 0 bases; bases with no gene match: 15.

The chain uses TRBV19 and TRBJ2-7, with TRBD2 identical over 13 bases. V dropped 8 bases and J dropped 0; count of bases not matched to a gene: 1. There are 14 residues in the CDR3. From germline, CDR1 is LNHDA and CDR2 SQIVND (reference sequence). DNA of the CDR3: TGTGCCAGTGGGACTAGCGGGGACTCCTACGAGCAGTACTTC. Its protein product is CASGTSGDSYEQYF.

This chain uses TRBV5-1 with TRBJ2-7; 9 bases fit TRBD2. The CDR3 is 15 residues long. With V trimmed by 0 bases and J by 6 bases, 7 bases remained unmatched. CDR1 is SGHRS and CDR2 is YFSETQ in the germline V gene. The CDR3 coding sequence is TGCGCCAGCAGCTTGGCCGCGCGGGGGGGCGCCGAGCAGTACTTC. It codes for CASSLAARGGAEQYF.

This clone showed up just a few times. V and J are TRBV4-1 and TRBJ1-4, with 8 bases identical to TRBD1. V dropped 0 bases and J dropped 7; count of bases not matched to a gene: 10. This CDR3 contains 17 residues. Germline V gene data show CDR1 as MGHRA and CDR2 as YSYEKL. This CDR3 reads CASSQDRAGGRGEKLFF. CDR3 DNA: TGCGCCAGCAGCCAAGATCGAGCAGGGGGCAGGGGTGAAAAACTGTTTTTT.